This is a list of T cell receptor delta chains from one sample in a study of gamma delta lymphoproliferative disorders and STAT genes. TCRdb fed the multiplex PCR reads into CATT to redo clone calling. The sample has hundreds of delta-chain clones, around 4% seen once. Sequences were obtained from blood. Receptor source: a human donor with gamma-delta T-cell large granular lymphocyte leukemia. The CDR3 runs from the conserved cysteine through the conserved F or W. D genes are given only for firm matches. The size field is filled for only some rows; it gives once, few, many or a size class.

D gene: -
J gene: TRDJ1
clone size: few
CDR3 length: 16
V gene: TRDV1
CDR3 DNA: TGTGCTCTTGGGGACAGGATTCCCCGGCCAACCGATAGACTCATCTTT
CDR3 protein: CALGDRIPRPTDRLIF

D gene: -
J gene: TRDJ3
clone size: few
CDR3 length: 20
V gene: TRDV2
CDR3 DNA: TGTGCCTGTGGCACCGCAGGGGGTCCCAATCCCTCCTGGGACACCCGACAGATGTTTTTC
CDR3 protein: CACGTAGGPNPSWDTRQMFF

D gene: -
J gene: TRDJ1
clone size: many
CDR3 length: 16
V gene: TRDV1
CDR3 DNA: TGTGCTCTTGGGGACAGGATTCCCCGGCCAACCGATAAACTCATCTTT
CDR3 protein: CALGDRIPRPTDKLIF

D gene: -
J gene: TRDJ2
clone size: -
CDR3 length: 23
V gene: TRAV29/DV5
CDR3 DNA: -
CDR3 protein: CSVLLCSNRLSTGGTPLTAQLFF

D gene: TRDD3
J gene: TRDJ1
clone size: medium-sized
CDR3 length: 19
V gene: TRDV2
CDR3 DNA: TGTGCCTGTGACACCGTGAGTACTGGGGGATTAACTGCTACCGATAAACTCATCTTT
CDR3 protein: CACDTVSTGGLTATDKLIF

D gene: -
J gene: TRDJ1
clone size: medium-sized
CDR3 length: 14
V gene: TRDV2
CDR3 DNA: TGTGCCTGTGATTCGCGGACGGGGATCGATAAACTCATCTTT
CDR3 protein: CACDSRTGIDKLIF

D gene: TRDD3
J gene: TRDJ1
clone size: hyperexpanded
CDR3 length: 18
V gene: TRDV2
CDR3 DNA: TGTGCCTGTGACACGGTAGTTAGGGGGGATCTCAACACCGATAAACTCATCTTT
CDR3 protein: CACDTVVRGDLNTDKLIF